Listed below are T cell receptor beta chains from one sample, sequenced in a study of T cell responses to AZD1222 COVID-19 vaccine. Sequencing was performed with immunoSEQ multiplex PCR; in TCRdb, only in-frame clones are kept and a portion is missing. Of 110,000 to 150,000 clones listed, approximately 85% were seen once; the top ten hold roughly 7.3%. The sequences come from peripheral blood, collected on day 0 of AZD1222 vaccination. These receptors originate from an adult in good health. Both conserved end residues are part of each CDR3. D genes are given only for firm matches. The size field is filled for only some rows; it gives once, few, many or a size class.

V,size,D,J,DNA,CDR3
TRBV19,-,TRBD2,TRBJ2-3,TGTGCCAGTAGTATAGGACTAGCGGGCGGCACAGATACGCAGTATTTT,CASSIGLAGGTDTQYF
TRBV30,-,-,TRBJ1-1,TGTGCCTGGACCGGCTGGGCAGAGTCGAACACTGAAGCTTTCTTT,CAWTGWAESNTEAFF
TRBV10-3,-,TRBD2,TRBJ2-5,TGTGCCATCAGTCCCGCTAGCGGGTCTTACCAAGAGACCCAGTACTTC,CAISPASGSYQETQYF
TRBV7-8,-,-,TRBJ1-1,TGTGCCAGCAGCTTAGGTTACGGGGGCGGTTTTGGTAATGAAGCTTTCTTT,CASSLGYGGGFGNEAFF
TRBV5-1,-,TRBD1,TRBJ2-2,TGCGCCAGCAGCTTGGAGGGACAGGGGTTCGGCGGGGAGCTGTTTTTT,CASSLEGQGFGGELFF
TRBV7-9,-,-,TRBJ1-1,TGTGCCAGCAGCTTTCCGGGGATTCTGAACACTGAAGCTTTCTTT,CASSFPGILNTEAFF
TRBV5-1,-,TRBD1,TRBJ2-7,TGCGCCAGCAGCTTGGCCCCGGGACAGGGGGCCTACGAGCAGTACTTC,CASSLAPGQGAYEQYF
TRBV10-1,-,TRBD1,TRBJ2-7,TGCGCCAGCAGTCCCTCCCCCCTCGACAGGGGCCACTACGAGCAGTACTTC,CASSPSPLDRGHYEQYF
TRBV6-4,-,TRBD1,TRBJ1-1,TGTGCCAGCAAAGGGACAGGCGGCACTGAAGCTTTCTTT,CASKGTGGTEAFF
TRBV5-6,-,TRBD1,TRBJ1-4,TGTGCCAGCAGCACGACAGGGGTTGGTGAAAAACTGTTTTTT,CASSTTGVGEKLFF
TRBV11-3,-,-,TRBJ1-1,TGTGCCAGCAGCTGGGGGATGAACACTGAAGCTTTCTTT,CASSWGMNTEAFF
TRBV28,-,-,TRBJ1-2,TGTGCCAGCAGTTTATTGGGAAGTGGCTACACCTTC,CASSLLGSGYTF
TRBV19,-,-,TRBJ2-1,TGTGCCAGTAGAGGGGGGAATCCGTCGGGGCTGTATGAGCAGTTCTTC,CASRGGNPSGLYEQFF
TRBV4-1,once,-,TRBJ1-4,TGCGCCAGCAGCCAAGCGGCCCCAACTAATGAAAAACTGTTTTTT,CASSQAAPTNEKLFF
TRBV6-5,-,-,TRBJ1-1,TGTGCCAGCACCGGACTCCGGGGTTCCACTGAAGCTTTCTTT,CASTGLRGSTEAFF
TRBV4-2,-,-,TRBJ2-3,TGTGCCAGCAGCCAAGATCTCCGGGGGGATACGCAGTATTTT,CASSQDLRGDTQYF
TRBV6-5,-,-,TRBJ2-2,TGTGCCACCCGCGGCCGACAGACGAACACCGGGGAGCTGTTTTTT,CATRGRQTNTGELFF
TRBV4-2,-,TRBD1,TRBJ1-5,TGTGCCAGCAGCCAAATGACAGGGGGCGGACAGCCCCAGCATTTT,CASSQMTGGGQPQHF
TRBV5-6,-,-,TRBJ2-7,TGTGCCAGCGGCCAGGGGGGCTACGAGCAGTACTTC,CASGQGGYEQYF
TRBV13,-,-,TRBJ1-5,TGTGCCAGCACCCGTGCAGGGGCCCGGCAGCCCCAGCATTTT,CASTRAGARQPQHF
TRBV19,-,-,TRBJ1-5,TGTGCCAGTAGTATAGATCGGTCGCGCGTGAGGGTGAGCAATCAGCCCCAGCATTTT,CASSIDRSRVRVSNQPQHF
TRBV28,-,-,TRBJ2-1,TGTGCCAGCAGTTTAAATTTCGGTAATGAGCAGTTCTTC,CASSLNFGNEQFF
TRBV4-1,-,TRBD2,TRBJ2-1,TGCGCCAGCAGCCAATTCTCTGGACTAGCGGGGACCCTGTCAGGAGAGCAGTTCTTC,CASSQFSGLAGTLSGEQFF
TRBV11-2,-,TRBD1,TRBJ2-1,TGTGCCAGCAGCTTAGAGGGACAGGTCTGGGATGAGCAGTTCTTC,CASSLEGQVWDEQFF
TRBV9,-,-,TRBJ2-1,TGTGCCAGCAGCGTATCCAGCTGGGTCAATGAGCAGTTCTTC,CASSVSSWVNEQFF
TRBV20-1,-,-,TRBJ1-1,TGCAGTGCCCGGCGCGATCGAGCTTTCTTT,CSARRDRAFF
TRBV11-2,-,-,TRBJ2-1,TGTGCCAGCAGCTCCAATGCGGGGAGCTCCTACAATGAGCAGTTCTTC,CASSSNAGSSYNEQFF
TRBV2,-,-,TRBJ2-2,TGTGCCAGCAGGGGGAATCAGGGGAGCACCGGGGAGCTGTTTTTT,CASRGNQGSTGELFF
TRBV27,once,-,TRBJ2-7,TGTGCCAGCAGTTCCCCGCCTCTGGGGGGCGCATCCTACGAGCAGTACTTC,CASSSPPLGGASYEQYF
TRBV7-7,-,TRBD1,TRBJ1-2,TGTGCCAGCAGCTCACGACCGGGACAGGGAAGATATGGCTACACCTTC,CASSSRPGQGRYGYTF
TRBV9,-,TRBD1,TRBJ1-1,TGTGCCAGCTCGGGTAAGGGGACAGCGAACACTGAAGCTTTCTTT,CASSGKGTANTEAFF
TRBV27,-,-,TRBJ1-6,TGTGCCAGCAGTGAACAATTGAGAGTAAATTCACCCCTCCACTTT,CASSEQLRVNSPLHF
TRBV10-1,-,TRBD1,TRBJ1-6,TGCGCCAGCAGTAGGACAGGCCGACTTGGAGATTCACCCCTCCACTTT,CASSRTGRLGDSPLHF
TRBV14,-,-,TRBJ1-1,TGTGCCAGCAGCGCTTCGGACACTGAAGCTTTCTTT,CASSASDTEAFF
TRBV2,-,TRBD1,TRBJ1-5,TGTGCCAGCAGTGCCGGGACAGGGGGTATGCCCCAGCATTTT,CASSAGTGGMPQHF
TRBV9,few,TRBD1,TRBJ1-2,TGTGCCAGCAGCCGGGAGACAGGGGCGACTAACTATGGCTACACCTTC,CASSRETGATNYGYTF
TRBV5-1,-,-,TRBJ2-1,TGCGCCAGCAGCTTGAATGACAATGAGCAGTTCTTC,CASSLNDNEQFF
TRBV10-3,-,TRBD1,TRBJ1-2,TGTGCCATCAAGGACAGGGACCATGGCTACACCTTC,CAIKDRDHGYTF
TRBV5-6,-,-,TRBJ2-1,TGTGCCAGCAGCTTGGCCGGGCCCGACAATGAGCAGTTCTTC,CASSLAGPDNEQFF
TRBV19,-,-,TRBJ1-5,TGTGCCAGTAGTATCTTGGGCACCATGGGAGATCAGCCCCAGCATTTT,CASSILGTMGDQPQHF
TRBV5-1,-,-,TRBJ1-6,TGCGCCAGCAGTATCTTCGGGGATACAGATTCACCCCTCCACTTT,CASSIFGDTDSPLHF
TRBV5-1,-,-,TRBJ2-5,TGCGCCAGCAGCCCACAAGGCGAGACCCAGTACTTC,CASSPQGETQYF
TRBV7-6,-,TRBD2,TRBJ2-7,TGTGCCAGCAGCTTTAGCTCCCTAGCGGACCCGTTGGACGAGCAGTACTTC,CASSFSSLADPLDEQYF
TRBV27,-,-,TRBJ1-2,TGTGCCAGCAGTTTTTTACAGGGAGACGGCTACACCTTC,CASSFLQGDGYTF
TRBV11-3,-,-,TRBJ2-1,TGTGCCAGCAGCTTAGATGCTTACAATGAGCAGTTCTTC,CASSLDAYNEQFF
TRBV7-6,-,-,TRBJ1-1,TGTGCCAGCAGCACCCTATCAGGGGTTGGTGGCACTGAAGCTTTCTTT,CASSTLSGVGGTEAFF
TRBV7-9,once,-,TRBJ2-5,TGTGCCAGCAGCCCATCACCGGGACGGAGGGAAGAGACCCAGTACTTC,CASSPSPGRREETQYF
TRBV6-1,-,-,TRBJ1-5,TGTGCCAGCAGTGAAGCTAAAACCCTGGGGAGACCCCAGCATTTT,CASSEAKTLGRPQHF
TRBV10-3,-,-,TRBJ1-3,TGTGCCCACGCGAGGGGAGGAACGGGAAACACCATATATTTT,CAHARGGTGNTIYF